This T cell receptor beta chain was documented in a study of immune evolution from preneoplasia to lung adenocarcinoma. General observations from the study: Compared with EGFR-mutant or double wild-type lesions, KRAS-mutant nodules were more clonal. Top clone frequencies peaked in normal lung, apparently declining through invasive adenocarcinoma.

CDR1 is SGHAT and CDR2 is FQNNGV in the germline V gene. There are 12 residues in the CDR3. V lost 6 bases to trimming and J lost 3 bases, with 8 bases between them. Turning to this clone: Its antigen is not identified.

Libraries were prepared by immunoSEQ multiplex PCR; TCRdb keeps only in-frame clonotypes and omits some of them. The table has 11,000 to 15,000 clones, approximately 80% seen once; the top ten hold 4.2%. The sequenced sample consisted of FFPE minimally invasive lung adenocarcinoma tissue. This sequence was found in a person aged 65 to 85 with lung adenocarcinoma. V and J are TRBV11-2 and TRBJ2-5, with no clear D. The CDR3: CASSLAKETQYF. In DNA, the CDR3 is TGTGCCAGCAGTTTGGCAAAAGAGACCCAGTACTTC.